This TCR beta chain is from a study of OX40 agonist ivuxolimab in advanced cancers. The overall study: Partial responses were observed in three patients, of whom one had hepatocellular carcinoma and two had cutaneous melanoma.

Generated by immunoSEQ multiplex PCR, the TCRdb table keeps only in-frame clones and is missing some. Of 98,000 or so clones listed, approximately 86% are singletons. The clonotype comes from an adult with an advanced solid tumor such as melanoma, head and neck, liver or kidney cancer. Sequencing was performed on CD4+ or CD8+ T cells sorted from blood, taken in a trial of the OX40 agonist ivuxolimab.

The CDR3 loop reads CASSRPTLGLGELFF. The CDR3 DNA reads TGTGCCAGCAGCCGACCTACACTAGGGCTCGGGGAGCTGTTTTTT. This chain links TRBV6-6 with TRBJ2-2, with D possibly TRBD2 on 5 matching bases. Trimming shortened V by 6 bases and J by 7 bases, and 18 bases separated the two germline ends. The CDR3 has 15 amino acids. Germline CDR1 reads MNHNY; CDR2 reads SVGAGI (reference sequence).